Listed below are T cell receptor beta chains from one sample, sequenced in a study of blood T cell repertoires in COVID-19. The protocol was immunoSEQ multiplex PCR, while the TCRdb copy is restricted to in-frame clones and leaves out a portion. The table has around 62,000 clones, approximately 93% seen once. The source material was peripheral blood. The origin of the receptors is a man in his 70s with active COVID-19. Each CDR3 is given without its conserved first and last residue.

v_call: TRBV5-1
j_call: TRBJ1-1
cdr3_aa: ANARQEDTEAF

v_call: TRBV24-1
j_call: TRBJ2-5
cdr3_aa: ATSDSLAGGQETQY

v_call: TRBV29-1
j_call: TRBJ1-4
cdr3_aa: SVGRVGEKLF

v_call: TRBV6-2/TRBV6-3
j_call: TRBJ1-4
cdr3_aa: ASSPTATNEKLF

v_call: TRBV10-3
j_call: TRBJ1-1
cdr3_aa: ATRDRVTTEAF

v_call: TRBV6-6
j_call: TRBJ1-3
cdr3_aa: ASSSGVGTGNTIY

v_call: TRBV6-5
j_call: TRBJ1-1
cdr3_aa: ASSYGERNTEAF

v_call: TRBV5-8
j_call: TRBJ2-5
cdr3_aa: ASSLVTGTGDKTQY

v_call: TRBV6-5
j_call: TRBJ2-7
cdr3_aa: ASRREVAGNYEQY

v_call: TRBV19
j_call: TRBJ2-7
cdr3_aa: ASNRDRGLYEQY

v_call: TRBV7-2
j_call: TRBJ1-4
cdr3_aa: ASSFPGSFATNEKLF

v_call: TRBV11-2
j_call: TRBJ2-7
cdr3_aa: ASSPASRGEQY

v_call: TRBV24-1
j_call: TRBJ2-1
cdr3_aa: ATSDPTGDSSYNEQF

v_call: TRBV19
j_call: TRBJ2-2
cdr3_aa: ASSIGGTGELF

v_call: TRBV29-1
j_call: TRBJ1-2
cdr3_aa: SVVSGGPANLYGYT

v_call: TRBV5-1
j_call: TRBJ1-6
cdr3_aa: ASSLFPPGSYNSPLH

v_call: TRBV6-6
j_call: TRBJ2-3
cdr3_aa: ASTRDITDTQY

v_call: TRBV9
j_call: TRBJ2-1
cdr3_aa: ASSVRTSGGKDEQF

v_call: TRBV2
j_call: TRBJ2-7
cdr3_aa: ASKSGTISYEQY

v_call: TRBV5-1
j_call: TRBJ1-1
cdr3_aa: ASSLESGQNTEAF

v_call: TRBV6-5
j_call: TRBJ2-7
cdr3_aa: ASIPEAGGSYEQY

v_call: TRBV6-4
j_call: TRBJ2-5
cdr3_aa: AIFPGEETQY

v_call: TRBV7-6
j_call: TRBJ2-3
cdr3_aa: ASSLNPSGGALLSTDTQY

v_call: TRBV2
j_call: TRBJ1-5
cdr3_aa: ASSPGTGGKNQPQH

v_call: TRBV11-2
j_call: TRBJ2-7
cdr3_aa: ASSLANRGAEQY

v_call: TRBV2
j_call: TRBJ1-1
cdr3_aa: ASASLAEAF

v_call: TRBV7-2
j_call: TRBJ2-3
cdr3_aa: ASSLVGGADTQY

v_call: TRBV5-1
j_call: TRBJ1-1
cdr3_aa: ASSFTGLGETEAF

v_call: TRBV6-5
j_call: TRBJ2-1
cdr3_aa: ASSPSGGPPEQF

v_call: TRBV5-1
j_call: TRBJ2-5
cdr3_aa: ASSLPNRQETQY

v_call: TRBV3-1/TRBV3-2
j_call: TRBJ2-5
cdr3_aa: ASSFQGAETQY

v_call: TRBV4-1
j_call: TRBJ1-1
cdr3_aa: ASSQVQTNTEAF